These 17 T cell receptor beta chains were all obtained from the same sample, sequenced in a study of shared clonotypes between healthy human individuals (dated by TCRdb to 2020 to 2022). Library construction relied on the immunoSEQ multiplex PCR assay. This immuneACCESS table, as held by TCRdb, lists in-frame sequences with V and J called but not all clones. Of the missing ones, under half trace to an unresolved V gene in checked studies; the others have no known cause. The table for this sample lists under 2.5 million clones; around 93% of them were counted only once. The ten biggest clones cover approximately 0.4% of the sample. Sample: naive CD4+ T cells from PBMCs. The cell subset or site label for this specimen denotes: CD45RA+ positively selected. The source of these receptors is a man younger than 35 in good health. Some clones in this sample may be carry-over from other donors' samples.

The chain employs TRBV10-3 and TRBJ2-7, with D hard to call. Trimming left V 6 bases short and J 4 bases short, with 22 bases between. The CDR3 sequence is 16 residues long. In germline, CDR1 is ENHRY, CDR2 SYGVKD. CDR3 loop: CAISAHGWQIRYEQYF. The CDR3 DNA reads as TGTGCCATCAGCGCCCACGGTTGGCAGATAAGATACGAGCAGTACTTC.

V and J are TRBV7-9 and TRBJ2-5; 9 bases align to TRBD1. Germline V lookup: CDR1 SEHNR, CDR2 FQNEAQ (reference sequence). The CDR3 runs 14 residues. The V segment lost 3 bases and the J segment 4 bases; nucleotides outside the gene matches: 3. The CDR3 sequence: CASSFWDRVETQYF. DNA for the CDR3: TGTGCCAGCAGCTTTTGGGACAGGGTAGAGACCCAGTACTTC.

The chain has TRBV2 and TRBJ1-5; D might be TRBD1 (6 bases). Germline CDR1 reads SNHLY; CDR2 reads FYNNEI. This CDR3 spans 14 amino acids. V shed 5 bases and J shed 5 bases, with 13 bases lying between them. CDR3 nucleotides: TGTGCCAGCAGTCAGGAGGGGGAGGATCAGCCCCAGCATTTT. Encoded protein: CASSQEGEDQPQHF.

This chain connects TRBV29-1 to TRBJ1-1; D may be TRBD1 (6 bases). The CDR3 loop spans 13 amino acids. The germline gives CDR1 SQVTM, CDR2 ANQGSEA. V gave up 7 bases and J gave up 4 bases, with 16 bases separating them. CDR3 sequence (DNA): TGCAGCGGCGGACAGACGGCCTCCACTGAAGCTTTCTTT. Its protein product is CSGGQTASTEAFF. Combining the CDR3 with reference TRBV29-1 and TRBJ1-1 gives the whole variable domain SAVISQKPSRDICQRGTSLTIQCQVDSQVTMMFWYRQQPGQSLTLIATANQGSEATYESGFVIDKFPISRPNLTFSTLTVSNMSPEDSSIYLCSGGQTASTEAFFGQGTRLTVV.

The chain uses TRBV4-1 and TRBJ1-5; perhaps TRBD1 as D (5 bases). Germline V CDR1 and CDR2: MGHRA, YSYEKL. Trimming stripped 1 base from V and 2 bases from J, with 9 bases between. CDR3 length: 15 residues. The CDR3 DNA sequence: TGCGCCAGCAGCCAAGGGACGGGGGGCAATCAGCCCCAGCATTTT. Its translation is CASSQGTGGNQPQHF.

The chain couples TRBV5-1 to TRBJ2-3, with TRBD1 matching 9 bases. The V gene end was trimmed by 4 bases and the J gene end by 5 bases; junction bases not matched to a gene: 5. This CDR3 contains 14 residues. Per the germline V gene, CDR1 is SGHRS and CDR2 is YFSETQ. The CDR3 sequence: CASSLKTGGDTQYF. The CDR3 DNA reads as TGCGCCAGCAGCCTAAAGACAGGGGGAGATACGCAGTATTTT.

This sequence joins TRBV30 and TRBJ2-3; 8 bases line up with TRBD2. Losses at the gene ends were 2 bases for V and 2 bases for J; bases not matched to a gene: 3. The length of the CDR3 is 14 residues. Germline V lookup: CDR1 GTSNPN, CDR2 SVGIG (reference sequence). CDR3 nucleotides: TGTGCCTGGAGTTTGGGACTAGTCACAGATACGCAGTATTTT. It specifies CAWSLGLVTDTQYF.

The V and J genes are TRBV25-1 and TRBJ1-1; 7 bases align to TRBD1. Trimming removed 4 bases from V and 8 bases from J; junction bases left unmatched: 10. CDR1 is MGHDK and CDR2 is SYGVNS in the germline V gene. The CDR3 consists of 14 residues. The CDR3 reads CASSARQGVYEAFF. CDR3 coding DNA: TGTGCCAGCAGTGCAAGACAGGGAGTCTACGAAGCTTTCTTT.

The chain carries TRBV11-2 and TRBJ1-2; D unresolved. CDR1 is SGHAT and CDR2 is FQNNGV in the germline V gene. V was cut by 4 bases and J by 4 bases, with 19 bases left in between. The CDR3 extends over 16 amino acids. CDR3 loop: CASSSPLLKAGYGYTF. The DNA of the CDR3 is TGTGCCAGCAGCTCCCCGTTACTCAAAGCGGGCTATGGCTACACCTTC.

The chain links TRBV5-4 to TRBJ1-1; possibly TRBD1 for D (6 bases). Germline V lookup: CDR1 SGHNT, CDR2 YYREEE (reference sequence). CDR3 length: 14 amino acids. V lost 4 bases and J lost 0, with 10 bases in between. This chain's CDR3 is CASSPGHMNTEAFF. Written as DNA, the CDR3 is TGTGCCAGCAGCCCGGGACATATGAACACTGAAGCTTTCTTT.

This clone was counted between two and nine times. The chain uses TRBV27 and TRBJ1-5; D remains ambiguous. Trimming pared 8 bases from V and 6 bases from J, leaving 11 bases between. The V gene's germline CDR1 is MNHEY and CDR2 SMNVEV (reference sequence). The CDR3 consists of 12 residues. CDR3 nucleotide sequence: TGTGCCAGCGGGTCCTCCGGTCAGCCCCAGCATTTT. Its protein is CASGSSGQPQHF.

The table lists this clone with a few counts. The chain joins TRBV7-8 to TRBJ1-1; D uncertain. V was clipped by 3 bases and J by 3 bases, with 11 bases between them. Germline loops: CDR1 SGHVS, CDR2 FQNEAQ. The CDR3 totals 14 residues. CDR3 in DNA: TGTGCCAGCAGCTTTGCCCGGACGGACACTGAAGCTTTCTTT. Translation gives CASSFARTDTEAFF.

This clone was counted a single time. The J gene is TRBJ2-5, the V gene TRBV4-1, with a possible D match to TRBD2 (5 bases). Germline V CDR1 and CDR2: MGHRA, YSYEKL. The CDR3 runs 16 residues. V lost 4 bases to trimming and J lost 5 bases, with 20 bases between them. The CDR3, as DNA: TGCGCCAGCAGCCCGCCCGGGGTGTTAGCGCGGGAGACCCAGTACTTC. Its protein is CASSPPGVLARETQYF.

The chain carries TRBV19 and TRBJ1-4; the D gene is possibly TRBD1 (5 bases). Trimming took 7 bases from V and 8 from J, leaving 14 bases between them. Germline CDR1 LNHDA, CDR2 SQIVND (reference sequence). This CDR3 has 13 amino acids. CDR3 nucleotide sequence: TGTGCCAGTATTTCGCCAGGGAGAGAAAAACTGTTTTTT. Translated, it gives CASISPGREKLFF.

Comment on this clone: The sample holds other DNA sequences that translate to the same CDR3. The chain joins TRBV7-9 to TRBJ2-7; D unclear. From germline, CDR1 is SEHNR and CDR2 FQNEAQ (reference sequence). This CDR3 spans 12 amino acids. Deletions cut 1 base from V and 5 bases from J, with 6 bases between. The CDR3 DNA reads TGTGCCAGCAGCTTAGTAAGGAACGAGCAGTACTTC. It translates to CASSLVRNEQYF.

This clone has just one count. The V and J genes are TRBV7-3 and TRBJ1-4; unclear D gene. The germline V gene encodes CDR1 SGHTA and CDR2 FQGTGA. The CDR3 length is 17 residues. Trimming took off 3 bases at V and 0 bases at J, with 14 bases between the two ends. CDR3: CASSFIPSLATNEKLFF. CDR3 in DNA: TGTGCCAGCAGCTTTATCCCGTCCCTAGCAACTAATGAAAAACTGTTTTTT.

V usage is TRBV5-1 and J usage is TRBJ2-1, with 10 bases fitting TRBD2. CDR3 size: 15 residues. V was clipped by 0 bases and J by 6 bases; unmatched bases: 3. CDR1 and CDR2 from the germline V gene are SGHRS and YFSETQ. CDR3 nucleotides: TGCGCCAGCAGCTTGGGGACTAGCGGTCTCAATGAGCAGTTCTTC. Protein product: CASSLGTSGLNEQFF.